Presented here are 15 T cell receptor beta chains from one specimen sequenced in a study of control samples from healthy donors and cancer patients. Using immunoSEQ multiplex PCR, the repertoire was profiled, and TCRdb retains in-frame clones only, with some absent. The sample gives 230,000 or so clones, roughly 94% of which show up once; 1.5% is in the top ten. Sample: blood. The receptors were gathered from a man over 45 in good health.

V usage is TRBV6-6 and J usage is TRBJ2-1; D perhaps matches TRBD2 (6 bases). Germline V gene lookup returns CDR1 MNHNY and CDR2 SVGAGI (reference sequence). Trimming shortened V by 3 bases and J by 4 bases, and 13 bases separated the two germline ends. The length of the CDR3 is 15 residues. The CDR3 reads CASSYGGSSYNEQFF. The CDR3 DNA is TGTGCCAGCAGTTATGGGGGGTCCTCTTACAATGAGCAGTTCTTC.

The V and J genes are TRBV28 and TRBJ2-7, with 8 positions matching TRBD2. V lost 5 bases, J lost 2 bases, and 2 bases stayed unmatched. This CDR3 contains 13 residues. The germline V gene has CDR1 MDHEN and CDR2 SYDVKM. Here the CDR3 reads CASSPGGAYEQYV. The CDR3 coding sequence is TGTGCCAGCAGTCCCGGGGGGGCCTACGAGCAGTACGTC.

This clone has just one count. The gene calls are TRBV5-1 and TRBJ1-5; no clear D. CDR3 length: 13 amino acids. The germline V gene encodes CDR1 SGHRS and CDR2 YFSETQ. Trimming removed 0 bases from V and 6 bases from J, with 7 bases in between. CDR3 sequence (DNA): TGCGCCAGCAGCTTGGCCTCGGGTCAGCCCCAGCATTTT. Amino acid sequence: CASSLASGQPQHF.

In DNA form, the CDR3 reads TGTGCCAGTAGTAAGACAGGGGGCAATCAGCCCCAGCATTTT. Its translation: CASSKTGGNQPQHF. The genes are TRBV19 and TRBJ1-5; 8 positions agree with TRBD1. Germline lookup yields CDR1 LNHDA and CDR2 SQIVND (reference sequence). V was clipped by 4 bases and J by 2 bases; unmatched bases: 1. The CDR3 is made up of 14 amino acids.

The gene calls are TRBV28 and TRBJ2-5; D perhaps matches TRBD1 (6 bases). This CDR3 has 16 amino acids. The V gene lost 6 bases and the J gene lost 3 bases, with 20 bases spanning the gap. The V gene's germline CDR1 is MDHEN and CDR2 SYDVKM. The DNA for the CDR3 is TGTGCCAGCAGCCTTCCTTACCGGGACACTAAAGAGACCCAGTACTTC. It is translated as CASSLPYRDTKETQYF.

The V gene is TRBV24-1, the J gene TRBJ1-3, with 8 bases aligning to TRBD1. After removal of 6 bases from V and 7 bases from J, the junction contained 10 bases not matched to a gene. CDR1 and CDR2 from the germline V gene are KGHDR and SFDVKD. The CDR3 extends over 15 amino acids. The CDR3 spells CATSSGQGSGNTIYF. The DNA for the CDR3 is TGTGCCACCAGTTCAGGACAGGGAAGTGGGAACACCATATATTTT.

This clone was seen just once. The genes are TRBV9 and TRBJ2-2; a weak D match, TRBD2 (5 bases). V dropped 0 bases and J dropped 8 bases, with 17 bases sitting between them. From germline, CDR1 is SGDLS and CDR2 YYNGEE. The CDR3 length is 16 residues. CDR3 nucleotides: TGTGCCAGCAGCGTAGCCCGGGATTCTTTGGCAGGGGAGCTGTTTTTT. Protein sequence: CASSVARDSLAGELFF.

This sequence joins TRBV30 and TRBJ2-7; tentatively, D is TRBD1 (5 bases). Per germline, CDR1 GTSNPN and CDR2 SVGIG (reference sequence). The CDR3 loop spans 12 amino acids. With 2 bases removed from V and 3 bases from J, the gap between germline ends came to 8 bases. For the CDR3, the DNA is TGTGCCTGGAGTCATAGGGGCTACGAGCAGTACTTC. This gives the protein CAWSHRGYEQYF.

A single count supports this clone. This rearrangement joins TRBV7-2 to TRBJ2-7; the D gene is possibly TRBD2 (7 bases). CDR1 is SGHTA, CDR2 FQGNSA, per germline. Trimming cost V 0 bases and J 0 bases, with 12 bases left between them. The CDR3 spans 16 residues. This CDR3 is CASSLASGGPSYEQYF. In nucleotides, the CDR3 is TGTGCCAGCAGCTTAGCCTCGGGGGGCCCCTCCTACGAGCAGTACTTC.

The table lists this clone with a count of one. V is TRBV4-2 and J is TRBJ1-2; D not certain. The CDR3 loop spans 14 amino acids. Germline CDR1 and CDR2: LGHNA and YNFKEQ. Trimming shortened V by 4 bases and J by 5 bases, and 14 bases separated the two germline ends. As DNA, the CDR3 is TGTGCCAGCAGCCGCCCCCTTCAGGATTATGGCTACACCTTC. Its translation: CASSRPLQDYGYTF.

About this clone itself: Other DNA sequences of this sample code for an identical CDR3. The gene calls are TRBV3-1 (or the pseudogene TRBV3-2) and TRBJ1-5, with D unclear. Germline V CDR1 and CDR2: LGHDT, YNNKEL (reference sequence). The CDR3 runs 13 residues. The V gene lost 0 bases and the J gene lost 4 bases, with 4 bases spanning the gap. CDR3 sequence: CASSQEGNQPQHF. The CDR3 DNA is TGTGCCAGCAGCCAAGAGGGGAATCAGCCCCAGCATTTT.

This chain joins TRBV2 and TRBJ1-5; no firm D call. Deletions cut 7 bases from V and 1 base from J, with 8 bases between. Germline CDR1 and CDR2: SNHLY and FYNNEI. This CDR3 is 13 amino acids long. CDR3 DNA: TGTGCCAGCAACGCCAGGAGCAATCAGCCCCAGCATTTT. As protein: CASNARSNQPQHF. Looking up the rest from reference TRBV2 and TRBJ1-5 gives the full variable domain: EPEVTQTPSHQVTQMGQEVILRCVPISNHLYFYWYRQILGQKVEFLVSFYNNEISEKSEIFDDQFSVERPDGSNFTLKIRSTKLEDSAMYFCASNARSNQPQHFGDGTRLSIL.

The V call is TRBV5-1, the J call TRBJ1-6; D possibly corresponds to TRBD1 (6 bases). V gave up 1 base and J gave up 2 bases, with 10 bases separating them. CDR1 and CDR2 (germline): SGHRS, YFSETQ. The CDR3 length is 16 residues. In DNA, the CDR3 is TGCGCCAGCAGCTTGAAGGGGGAGACCTATAATTCACCCCTCCACTTT. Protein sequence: CASSLKGETYNSPLHF. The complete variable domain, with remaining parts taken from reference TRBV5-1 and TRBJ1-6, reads KAGVTQTPRYLIKTRGQQVTLSCSPISGHRSVSWYQQTPGQGLQFLFEYFSETQRNKGNFPGRFSGRQFSNSRSEMNVSTLELGDSALYLCASSLKGETYNSPLHFGNGTRLTVT.

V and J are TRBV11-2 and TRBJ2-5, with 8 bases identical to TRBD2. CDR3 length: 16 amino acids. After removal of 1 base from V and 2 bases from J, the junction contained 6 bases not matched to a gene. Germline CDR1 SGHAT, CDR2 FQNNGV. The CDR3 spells CASSLALGGGQETQYF. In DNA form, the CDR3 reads TGTGCCAGCAGCTTAGCCCTCGGGGGGGGACAAGAGACCCAGTACTTC. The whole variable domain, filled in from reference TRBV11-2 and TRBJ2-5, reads EAGVAQSPRYKIIEKRQSVAFWCNPISGHATLYWYQQILGQGPKLLIQFQNNGVVDDSQLPKDRFSAERLKGVDSTLKIQPAKLEDSAVYLCASSLALGGGQETQYFGPGTRLLVL.

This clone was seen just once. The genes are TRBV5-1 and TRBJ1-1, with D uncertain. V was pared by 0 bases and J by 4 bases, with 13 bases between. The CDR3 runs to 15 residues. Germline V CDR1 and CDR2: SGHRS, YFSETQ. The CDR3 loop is CASSLAGQAGTEAFF. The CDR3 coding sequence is TGCGCCAGCAGCTTGGCCGGGCAGGCGGGCACTGAAGCTTTCTTT.